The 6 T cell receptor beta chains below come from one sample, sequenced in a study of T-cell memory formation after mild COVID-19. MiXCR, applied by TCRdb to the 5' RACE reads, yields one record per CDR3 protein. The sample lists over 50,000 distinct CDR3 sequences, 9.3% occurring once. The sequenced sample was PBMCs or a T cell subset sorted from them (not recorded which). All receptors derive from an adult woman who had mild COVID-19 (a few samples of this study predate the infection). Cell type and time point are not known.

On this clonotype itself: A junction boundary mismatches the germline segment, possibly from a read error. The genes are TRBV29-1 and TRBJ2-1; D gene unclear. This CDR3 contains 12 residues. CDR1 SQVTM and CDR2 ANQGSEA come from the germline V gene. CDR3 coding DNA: TGCAGCCTTGAGGTCAGGTTTGGGGAGCAGTTCTTC. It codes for CSLEVRFGEQFF.

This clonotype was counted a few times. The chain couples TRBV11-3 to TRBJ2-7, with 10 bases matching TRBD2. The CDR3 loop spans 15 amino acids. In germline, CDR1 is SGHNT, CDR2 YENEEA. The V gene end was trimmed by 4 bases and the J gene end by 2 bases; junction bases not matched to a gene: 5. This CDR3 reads CASSSPLAGAYEQYF. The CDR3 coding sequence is TGTGCCAGCAGCTCCCCGCTAGCGGGAGCCTACGAGCAGTACTTC.

CDR3 nucleotides: TGCGCCAGCAGCCAAGAACGGTACGTGGATCAGCCCCAGCATTTT. Protein: CASSQERYVDQPQHF. The chain carries TRBV4-1 and TRBJ1-5; D is uncertain. The CDR3 covers 15 residues. Per the germline V gene, CDR1 is MGHRA and CDR2 is YSYEKL. V was shortened by 0 bases and J by 5 bases, with 11 bases between the two germline ends.

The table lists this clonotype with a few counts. The CDR3 loop is CASSPLADTQYF. The CDR3 DNA is TGTGCCAGCAGCCCGTTAGCGGATACGCAGTATTTT. V usage is TRBV13 and J usage is TRBJ2-3, with D perhaps matching TRBD2 (5 bases). CDR3 length: 12 residues. The germline gives CDR1 PRHDT, CDR2 FYEKMQ (reference sequence). Trimming stripped 5 bases from V and 6 bases from J, with 9 bases between.

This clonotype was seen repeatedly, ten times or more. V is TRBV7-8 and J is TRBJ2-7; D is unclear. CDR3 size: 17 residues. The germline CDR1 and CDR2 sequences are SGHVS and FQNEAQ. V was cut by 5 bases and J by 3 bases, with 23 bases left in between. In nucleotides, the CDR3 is TGTGCCAGCAGCCAAGGCGGTCCTAGTGAACAAATCTACGAGCAGTACTTC. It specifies CASSQGGPSEQIYEQYF.

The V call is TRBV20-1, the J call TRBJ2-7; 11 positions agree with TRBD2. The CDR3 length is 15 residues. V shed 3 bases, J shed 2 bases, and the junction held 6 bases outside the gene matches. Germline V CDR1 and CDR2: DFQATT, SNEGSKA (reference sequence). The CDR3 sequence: CSARKLAGEPYEQYF. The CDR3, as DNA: TGCAGTGCTAGGAAACTAGCGGGGGAACCCTACGAGCAGTACTTC.